What follows describes a single TCR beta chain. Its antigen remains undetermined. No qualities accompany the bases; no much larger clone lies one base away. The library was prepared using the immunoSEQ multiplex PCR assay. DNA from the CD4+ T cells that had been cultured and isolated underwent TCR beta CDR3 sequencing. Regarding the original processing steps: Non-productive TCR sequences were removed, reads were trimmed to the CDR3 region, and CDR3s of at least 7 amino acids were retained. The MANAFEST web app was used to identify antigen-specific clonotypes by comparing expansion in peptide wells with expansion in reference cultures. Positive clones required FDR<0.05 expansion versus reference and all other wells, odds ratio above 5, and frequency above 0.1% in two replicate wells. A clonotype was defined as cross-reactive if the clonotype was significantly expanded both in SARS-CoV-2 spike wells and in at least one common cold coronavirus spike condition. Using the stringdist R package, CDR3 similarity was measured by Levenshtein distance, and unrooted trees were constructed with ape in R 3.6.1. The immuneACCESS repertoire file appears here via TCRdb, limited to in-frame rearrangements. These files lack a portion of the clones; in checked studies, under half of the deficit traces to unresolved V genes, and the cause of the others is not known. The V and J calls and clone size were taken over from that table, and D and trimming were inferred from the DNA. The sample table holds over 25,000 clones, of which roughly 80% were seen once. The ten largest clones take up roughly 15% of the sample.

The source of the sample is a study of vaccination effects on CD4 cells after COVID-19 (dated by TCRdb to 2022 to 2024). About the full investigation: Post-vaccine samples across the study were collected a median of 72 days after the second dose, with a range of 14 to 241. In both COVID-19 convalescent patients and infection-naive vaccine recipients, the study compared SARS-CoV-2 spike-specific CD4+ TCR repertoires from before mRNA vaccination with those from after it. The full study included some eleven COVID-19 convalescent patients and a handful of SARS-CoV-2-naive healthy vaccine recipients. In the study, cultures from other donors were sequenced using the Oncomine TCR Beta short-read assay on an Illumina iSeq 100. The research as a whole found: The study was limited by a small number of convalescent patients, and early post-infection timepoints were lacking. Marked clonal contraction was observed in both infection-induced and vaccine-induced clones at late post-vaccination timepoints, consistent with waning T cell responses. Among healthy vaccine recipients, nearly all vaccine-induced clones were SARS-CoV-2 mono-reactive, and only 1 of 255 was cross-reactive with common cold coronaviruses.

The ViraFEST assay stimulated PBMC with viral peptide pools and then used TCR sequencing to identify antigen-specific CD4+ T cell clonotypes by expansion. After more than 9 days of culture, CD4+ T cells were isolated with the EasySep CD4+ T cell isolation kit. Participants received two doses of either the BNT162b2 or the mRNA-1273 mRNA SARS-CoV-2 vaccine. Negative nucleocapsid antibody results before and after vaccination confirmed that the healthy vaccine recipients had no prior SARS-CoV-2 infection. Some 2 million PBMC per well were cultured with around 9.8 ug/ml peptides in IMDM containing roughly 5% human AB serum, around 9.7 IU/ml IL-2 and gentamicin. Half of the culture medium was replaced with fresh IL-2-containing medium on days 3 and 7. Unless noted otherwise, every peptide stimulation condition was grown in triplicate wells. Using Ficoll-Paque Plus gradient centrifugation, PBMC were separated from whole blood and then either used fresh or cryopreserved at -140C. Overlapping peptide pools spanned the spike proteins of SARS-CoV-2 and the common cold coronaviruses HCoV-NL63, HCoV-OC43 and HCoV-229E. Genomic DNA was extracted from cultured CD4+ T cells with the QIAamp micro DNA kit.

The source is a human donor who received a COVID-19 vaccine. Sample: CD4+ T cells from PBMCs cultured with HCoV-229E spike peptides, taken after COVID-19 vaccination. This sample's cell subset or site label indicates: HCoV-229E spike overlapping peptide pool stimulation.

The DNA is as follows: TGCAGCGCCGAGAGGCTCCAGGAGCAGTTCTTC. The resulting protein is CSAERLQEQFF. The chain employs TRBV29-1 and TRBJ2-1; a confident D gene designation cannot be given. The CDR3 runs 11 residues from the cysteine to the phenylalanine. This entry keeps only the CDR3 DNA: 33 bases, framed from base 1. CDR1 SQVTM and CDR2 ANQGSEA were looked up in the germline V gene. The trim is 7 bases for V and 10 bases for J, with a gap of 14 bases between the germline ends.